Presented here are 18 T cell receptor beta chains from one specimen sequenced in a study of blood T cells in healthy people across ages. A second PCR, run for roughly 7 to 12 cycles, used a sample-barcoded 5' primer plus a J-beta primer mix. Via MiXCR, TCRdb re-called the 5' RACE reads, giving one row per CDR3 protein. The sample yields approximately 830,000 distinct CDR3 sequences, less than 80% seen once. Sequences were obtained from blood. The receptors come from a young man in good health.

The chain has TRBV10-3 and TRBJ1-1; TRBD1 matches at 7 bases. CDR1 is ENHRY and CDR2 is SYGVKD in the germline V gene. CDR3 length equals 14 residues. V gave up 9 bases and J gave up 3 bases; unmatched junction bases: 10. This CDR3 reads CAIDNRGEDTEAFF. For the CDR3, the DNA is TGTGCCATTGACAACAGGGGTGAAGACACTGAAGCTTTCTTT.

The chain carries TRBV24-1 and TRBJ2-5; TRBD2 agrees at 10 bases. The CDR3 covers 18 residues. Germline assignment: CDR1 KGHDR and CDR2 SFDVKD. V shed 3 bases and J 2 bases; nucleotides not matched to a gene: 11. The chain's CDR3 is CATSDPSSSGGPQETQYF. The CDR3 DNA follows: TGTGCCACCAGTGATCCCTCGTCTAGCGGGGGCCCTCAAGAGACCCAGTACTTC.

This chain uses TRBV5-1 with TRBJ1-5; 7 positions agree with TRBD1. The CDR3 extends over 14 amino acids. V trimming: 3 bases; J trimming: 9 bases; junction bases outside the gene matches: 9. Per the germline V gene, CDR1 is SGHRS and CDR2 is YFSETQ. The CDR3 bases are TGCGCCAGCAGCTCGGGACAGTCTTTCGGGCCCCAGCATTTT. Its translation is CASSSGQSFGPQHF.

V gene TRBV28 combines with J gene TRBJ2-5; D perhaps matches TRBD2 (5 bases). V dropped 6 bases and J dropped 11 bases, with 16 bases sitting between them. This CDR3 region has 12 residues. In germline, CDR1 is MDHEN, CDR2 SYDVKM. CDR3 loop: CASSTTPREQYF. CDR3 DNA: TGTGCCAGCAGCACAACACCGAGGGAGCAGTACTTC.

The rearrangement uses TRBV29-1 and TRBJ2-1; D might be TRBD1 (5 bases). CDR3 length equals 10 residues. With 7 bases removed from V and 9 bases from J, the gap between germline ends came to 10 bases. The V gene's germline CDR1 is SQVTM and CDR2 ANQGSEA. The CDR3 is CSGQGFEQFF. The CDR3, as DNA: TGCAGCGGCCAGGGTTTTGAGCAGTTCTTC.

The rearrangement links TRBV20-1 to TRBJ2-7; 10 nucleotides agree with TRBD1. The ends lost 3 bases at V and 2 bases at J; junction bases unmatched: 4. There are 14 residues in the CDR3. Germline CDR1 DFQATT, CDR2 SNEGSKA (reference sequence). CDR3 in DNA: TGCAGTGCTAGCGGACAGGGGGTCACCTACGAGCAGTACTTC. Its protein product is CSASGQGVTYEQYF.

This rearrangement joins TRBV7-2 to TRBJ2-1, with D possibly being TRBD2 (6 bases). Germline-derived CDR1 and CDR2 are SGHTA and FQGNSA. The ends were cut back, 5 bases at V and 5 bases at J, with 16 bases in the middle. This CDR3 has 15 residues. The DNA of the CDR3 is TGTGCCAGCAGCGCGGGACGAGCGAACAACAATGAGCAGTTCTTC. It yields the protein CASSAGRANNNEQFF.

V is TRBV7-9 and J is TRBJ1-5; D is possibly TRBD1 (5 bases). The germline V gene encodes CDR1 SEHNR and CDR2 FQNEAQ (reference sequence). CDR3 length: 13 residues. The V end lost 7 bases, the J end lost 4 bases, and 11 bases lay between the germline ends. CDR3 loop: CASNSQGNQPQHF. The CDR3 DNA sequence: TGTGCCAGCAACTCCCAGGGTAATCAGCCCCAGCATTTT.

The chain joins TRBV25-1 to TRBJ1-3, with D maybe TRBD1 (6 bases). V was clipped by 0 bases and J by 4 bases, with 10 bases between them. The CDR3 sequence is 15 residues long. The germline CDR1 and CDR2 sequences are MGHDK and SYGVNS. CDR3 nucleotides: TGTGCCAGCAGTGAATACGAGGGGGGAGGAAACACCATATATTTT. It yields the protein CASSEYEGGGNTIYF.

The rearrangement links TRBV28 to TRBJ1-4; no reliable D call. V was cut by 2 bases and J by 7 bases, with 8 bases left in between. The CDR3 spans 13 residues. CDR1 MDHEN and CDR2 SYDVKM come from the germline V gene. The CDR3 loop is CASSLGLSEKLFF. Here the CDR3 DNA reads TGTGCCAGCAGTTTAGGACTCTCTGAAAAACTGTTTTTT.

The genes are TRBV6-6 and TRBJ2-3; D remains unclear. The germline gives CDR1 MNHNY, CDR2 SVGAGI (reference sequence). Trimming stripped 2 bases from V and 0 bases from J, with 12 bases between. The length of the CDR3 is 16 residues. CDR3 sequence reads: CASSYRVAASTDTQYF. The CDR3 DNA reads TGTGCCAGCAGTTACCGAGTGGCGGCTAGCACAGATACGCAGTATTTT.

V is TRBV7-3 and J is TRBJ2-3; D is undetermined. The CDR3 has 14 residues. The germline V gene encodes CDR1 SGHTA and CDR2 FQGTGA. Trimming cost V 5 bases and J 4 bases, with 13 bases left between them. This CDR3 reads CASSPGRLADTQYF. The CDR3, as DNA: TGTGCCAGCAGCCCCGGACGGCTCGCAGATACGCAGTATTTT. The variable domain in full, with the rest retrieved from reference TRBV7-3 and TRBJ2-3, is GAGVSQTPSNKVTEKGKYVELRCDPISGHTALYWYRQSLGQGPEFLIYFQGTGAADDSGLPNDRFFAVRPEGSVSTLKIQRTERGDSAVYLCASSPGRLADTQYFGPGTRLTVL.

V and J are TRBV28 and TRBJ2-5; D might be TRBD1 or TRBD2, each matching 5 bases. The germline gives CDR1 MDHEN, CDR2 SYDVKM. The CDR3 length is 14 residues. V was pared by 8 bases and J by 3 bases, with 16 bases between. The CDR3, as DNA: TGTGCCAGCGGCTTTGGGGACGGAGAAGAGACCCAGTACTTC. It codes for CASGFGDGEETQYF. Drawing the rest from reference TRBV28 and TRBJ2-5, the complete variable domain is DVKVTQSSRYLVKRTGEKVFLECVQDMDHENMFWYRQDPGLGLRLIYFSYDVKMKEKGDIPEGYSVSREKKERFSLILESASTNQTSMYLCASGFGDGEETQYFGPGTRLLVL.

This clonotype was seen once. The V call is TRBV11-3, the J call TRBJ2-1; 10 positions match TRBD2. Germline trimming cut 1 base from V and 6 bases from J; bases unmatched to any gene: 15. CDR1 and CDR2 (germline): SGHNT, YENEEA. This CDR3 spans 19 amino acids. The CDR3 sequence: CASSLGDGASVAGGNEQFF. The DNA for the CDR3 is TGTGCCAGCAGCTTAGGGGACGGTGCATCAGTAGCGGGGGGCAATGAGCAGTTCTTC.

The chain links TRBV12-3 or TRBV12-4 to TRBJ2-5; possibly TRBD2 for D (6 bases). The length of the CDR3 is 14 residues. The germline V and J ends were trimmed by 6 bases and 5 bases, with 16 bases remaining between them. Here the CDR3 reads CASRPSGVVETQYF. The CDR3 nucleotides read TGTGCCAGCAGGCCTTCGGGGGTTGTGGAGACCCAGTACTTC.

This clonotype was observed a handful of times. V usage is TRBV7-9 and J usage is TRBJ2-7; D possibly corresponds to TRBD2 (6 bases). The length of the CDR3 is 16 residues. Per germline, CDR1 SEHNR and CDR2 FQNEAQ (reference sequence). Trimming stripped 2 bases from V and 3 bases from J, with 17 bases between. In DNA form, the CDR3 reads TGTGCCAGCAGCTTATCTCCTTTTGGGGGGAACTACGAGCAGTACTTC. Its translation: CASSLSPFGGNYEQYF.

This clonotype was seen only a few times. The chain employs TRBV29-1 and TRBJ2-7; TRBD1 is a possible D gene (6 bases). The end of the DNA aligns better with TRBJ2-5, so the J call may be wrong. The germline V gene encodes CDR1 SQVTM and CDR2 ANQGSEA. The CDR3 has 12 residues. CDR3 in amino acids: CSVLTGRETQYF. The DNA of the CDR3 is TGCAGCGTCTTGACAGGAAGAGAGACCCAGTACTTC.

V gene TRBV7-8 combines with J gene TRBJ1-4; D remains ambiguous. The ends were cut back, 5 bases at V and 4 bases at J, with 14 bases in the middle. Germline CDR1 SGHVS, CDR2 FQNEAQ. The CDR3 covers 15 residues. This CDR3 reads CASSTPPRGNEKLFF. CDR3 nucleotide sequence: TGTGCCAGCAGCACGCCCCCTCGGGGTAATGAAAAACTGTTTTTT. Filled out from reference TRBV7-8 and TRBJ1-4, the complete variable domain reads GAGVSQSPRYKVAKRGQDVALRCDPISGHVSLFWYQQALGQGPEFLTYFQNEAQLDKSGLPSDRFFAERPEGSVSTLKIQRTQQEDSAVYLCASSTPPRGNEKLFFGSGTQLSVL.